A selection of T cell receptor beta chains follows, all from one sample in a study of T-cell reconstitution after alpha-beta-depleted transplantation in children. TCRdb redid the calling of the PCR reads with MiXCR, one entry per CDR3 protein. Of roughly 420,000 distinct CDR3 sequences in the sample, roughly 16% were seen once. The sequenced sample was PBMCs, mostly from graft donor cells, obtained 360 days after TCRalphabeta/CD19-depleted stem cell transplant. These receptors all come from a boy less than two years old who had a stem cell transplant for Wiskott-Aldrich syndrome, so the T cells may come from the graft donor. Each CDR3 is given with its conserved first and last residue. Fields, in order: CDR3 protein, CDR3 DNA, J gene, clone size, V gene, D gene. D genes are given only for firm matches. For some rows the clone size is stated as once, few or many, or as a class when expanded; others skip it.

CDR3: CASSPTGVSTDTQYF
DNA: TGTGCCAGCAGCCCCACAGGGGTCAGTACAGATACGCAGTATTTT
J: TRBJ2-3
size: few
V: TRBV7-2
D: TRBD1

CDR3: CATSGPSRSTDTQYF
DNA: TGTGCCACCAGTGGCCCTAGCCGCTCCACAGATACGCAGTATTTT
J: TRBJ2-3
size: few
V: TRBV24-1
D: -

CDR3: CASSDDRAPDTQYF
DNA: TGTGCCAGCAGTGACGACAGGGCCCCAGATACGCAGTATTTT
J: TRBJ2-3
size: -
V: TRBV6-2/TRBV6-3
D: TRBD1

CDR3: CASSQVLNRVEQFF
DNA: TGCGCCAGCAGCCAAGTTTTAAACAGGGTTGAGCAGTTCTTC
J: TRBJ2-1
size: -
V: TRBV4-1
D: -

CDR3: CASSLLGRGYEQFF
DNA: TGTGCCAGCAGTTTACTGGGCAGGGGGTATGAGCAGTTCTTC
J: TRBJ2-1
size: -
V: TRBV12-3/TRBV12-4
D: TRBD1

CDR3: CASSLTRTWSYNEQFF
DNA: TGTGCCAGCAGCTTGACGCGTACGTGGTCCTACAATGAGCAGTTCTTC
J: TRBJ2-1
size: few
V: TRBV7-6
D: -

CDR3: CASSQEGLRTDTQYF
DNA: TGTGCCAGCAGCCAGGAAGGACTAAGAACAGATACGCAGTATTTT
J: TRBJ2-3
size: few
V: TRBV3-1
D: -

CDR3: CASSFAFAGIYGYTF
DNA: TGTGCCAGCAGTTTCGCTTTCGCCGGAATCTATGGCTACACCTTC
J: TRBJ1-2
size: few
V: TRBV12-3/TRBV12-4
D: -

CDR3: CASTGPGTRYNEQFF
DNA: TGTGCCAGCACGGGACCGGGGACTCGCTACAATGAGCAGTTCTTC
J: TRBJ2-1
size: few
V: TRBV12-3/TRBV12-4
D: -

CDR3: CASSRLEGPSYEQYF
DNA: TGTGCCAGCAGCCGGTTGGAGGGCCCCTCCTACGAGCAGTACTTC
J: TRBJ2-7
size: -
V: TRBV7-9
D: -

CDR3: CAISENSLYEQYF
DNA: TGTGCCATCAGTGAGAACAGCCTCTACGAGCAGTACTTC
J: TRBJ2-7
size: -
V: TRBV10-3
D: -

CDR3: CASSQVGDRWDSYEQYF
DNA: TGTGCCAGCAGCCAAGTAGGAGACAGGTGGGACAGCTACGAGCAGTACTTC
J: TRBJ2-7
size: -
V: TRBV14
D: TRBD1

CDR3: CASRLSALNEKLFF
DNA: TGTGCCAGTCGATTGTCAGCCCTAAATGAAAAACTGTTTTTT
J: TRBJ1-4
size: -
V: TRBV7-9
D: -